This entry lists 8 T cell receptor beta chains sequenced from one sample in a study of T-cell memory formation after mild COVID-19. TCRdb independently ran MiXCR on the 5' RACE reads; one entry per CDR3 protein. The sample lists 44,000 or so distinct CDR3 sequences, more than 9% occurring once. Input material: PBMCs or a T cell subset sorted from them (not recorded which). The receptor source for this set is an adult woman who had mild COVID-19 (a few samples of this study predate the infection). Cell type and time point are not known.

This clonotype came up many times. The chain uses TRBV15 and TRBJ2-1; TRBD2 matches at 10 bases. CDR3 length equals 18 residues. CDR1 is LNHNV and CDR2 is YYDKDF in the germline V gene (reference sequence). V shed 0 bases and J 8 bases; nucleotides not matched to a gene: 13. For the CDR3, the DNA is TGTGCCACCAGCAGAGATGTCCTTCTAGCGGGAGTTTGGGATGAGCAGTTCTTC. The encoded protein is CATSRDVLLAGVWDEQFF.

This clonotype was detected ten times or more. The chain couples TRBV9 to TRBJ2-7, with 9 bases fitting TRBD2. The CDR3 contains 13 residues. V was pared by 3 bases and J by 5 bases, with 3 bases of the junction left unmatched. The germline CDR1 and CDR2 sequences are SGDLS and YYNGEE. The CDR3 DNA reads as TGTGCCAGCAGCGCGGGACTAGCTGACGAGCAGTACTTC. It yields the protein CASSAGLADEQYF. The full variable domain, in which reference TRBV9 and TRBJ2-7 provide the parts outside the CDR3, is DSGVTQTPKHLITATGQRVTLRCSPRSGDLSVYWYQQSLDQGLQFLIQYYNGEERAKGNILERFSAQQFPDLHSELNLSSLELGDSALYFCASSAGLADEQYFGPGTRLTVT.

A few counts support this clonotype. This chain uses TRBV24-1 with TRBJ1-5; D might be TRBD1 (6 bases). Germline CDR1 and CDR2: KGHDR and SFDVKD. Trimming took off 6 bases at V and 2 bases at J, with 13 bases between the two ends. The CDR3 has 15 residues. CDR3 bases: TGTGCCACCAGTCAAGGGGCAGGGGGCAATCAGCCCCAGCATTTT. Protein sequence: CATSQGAGGNQPQHF.

This clonotype was seen only a few times. V is TRBV25-1 and J is TRBJ1-2, with TRBD1 matching over 8 bases. The V gene's germline CDR1 is MGHDK and CDR2 SYGVNS. V lost 1 base to trimming and J lost 4 bases; unmatched junction nucleotides: 8. This CDR3 is 16 amino acids long. DNA of the CDR3: TGTGCCAGCAGTGAATCTCGTTGGACAGGGACCTATGGCTACACCTTC. Its protein is CASSESRWTGTYGYTF.

The chain combines TRBV7-3 with TRBJ1-6, with D perhaps TRBD1 (6 bases). V was shortened by 6 bases and J by 8 bases, with 17 bases between the two germline ends. Looked up from germline, CDR1 is SGHTA and CDR2 is FQGTGA. This CDR3 spans 15 amino acids. The CDR3 DNA reads as TGTGCCAGCAGGCCACAGGGACATTCGGATTCACCCCTCCACTTT. It translates to CASRPQGHSDSPLHF.

This clonotype turned up a few times. The chain has TRBV20-1 and TRBJ1-1; D gene uncertain. The CDR3 totals 11 residues. The germline V gene has CDR1 DFQATT and CDR2 SNEGSKA (reference sequence). The V end lost 1 base, the J end lost 1 base, and 1 base lay between the germline ends. This chain's CDR3 is CSARANTEAFF. The DNA of the CDR3 is TGCAGTGCTAGAGCGAACACTGAAGCTTTCTTT.

The CDR3 spells CASSLKPRTRGWTEAFF. In DNA, the CDR3 is TGTGCCAGCAGCTTAAAGCCGAGGACCCGGGGTTGGACTGAAGCTTTCTTT. The rearrangement joins TRBV7-9 to TRBJ1-1; D unclear. Germline V gene lookup returns CDR1 SEHNR and CDR2 FQNEAQ (reference sequence). This CDR3 contains 17 residues. Trimming shortened V by 2 bases and J by 5 bases, and 21 bases separated the two germline ends.

The chain carries TRBV5-4 and TRBJ2-6, with D perhaps matching TRBD1 (6 bases). Germline CDR1 SGHNT, CDR2 YYREEE (reference sequence). The CDR3 extends over 15 amino acids. The V gene lost 4 bases and the J gene lost 0 bases, with 8 bases spanning the gap. CDR3 loop: CASSHRDSGANVLTF. In DNA, the CDR3 is TGTGCCAGCAGCCACAGGGACTCTGGGGCCAACGTCCTGACTTTC.